The present TCR beta chain was sequenced within a study of cytomegalovirus exposure and HLA in healthy donors. The PCR used 60 Vbeta and 13 Jbeta primers. Some clones are missing from TCRdb's copy, which holds only in-frame ones; the method was immunoSEQ multiplex PCR. The table lists more than 80,000 clones, approximately 72% of them singletons. The CDR3 contains 14 residues. CDR1 is SEHNR, CDR2 FQNEAQ, per germline (reference sequence). Trimming removed 3 bases at V and 1 base at J, with 9 bases between. Regarding this clone: The antigen is unknown.

Study-level findings and limits: Indistinguishable V segments, including TRBV6-2 and TRBV6-3, were excluded. A link between a missense DCLRE1C variant and TCR beta V- and J-gene trimming emerged from a later analysis.

The chain combines TRBV7-9 with TRBJ1-1; tentative D call: TRBD1 (5 bases). This TCR was recovered from a middle-aged woman in good health and CMV-seropositive. The specimen was PBMCs. Here the CDR3 DNA reads TGTGCCAGCAGCTTTACAGGTCGGAACACTGAAGCTTTCTTT. Translating gives CASSFTGRNTEAFF.